One sample yielded the 18 T cell receptor beta chains listed below, sequenced in a study of technical replicates of blood from a handful of donors. The protocol was immunoSEQ multiplex PCR, while the TCRdb copy is restricted to in-frame clones and leaves out a portion. The table includes around 65,000 clones, 88% detected once. The source material was PBMCs. Every receptor here comes from a human donor in good health. Some clones in this sample may be carry-over from other donors' samples.

The V gene is TRBV7-2, the J gene TRBJ2-1, with 9 bases aligning to TRBD2. The V gene end was trimmed by 4 bases and the J gene end by 8 bases; junction bases not matched to a gene: 6. The CDR3 contains 14 residues. Germline CDR1 is SGHTA and CDR2 is FQGNSA. CDR3 bases: TGTGCCAGCAGCTGGGGACTAGCAGGAGATGAGCAGTTCTTC. Translating gives CASSWGLAGDEQFF.

The chain is built from TRBV5-1 and TRBJ2-3; 14 bases line up with TRBD2. The germline V gene has CDR1 SGHRS and CDR2 YFSETQ. The CDR3 sequence is 16 residues long. V was pared by 0 bases and J by 4 bases, with 1 base of the junction left unmatched. The CDR3: CASSLGLAGGPDTQYF. CDR3 DNA: TGCGCCAGCAGCTTGGGACTAGCGGGGGGGCCAGATACGCAGTATTTT.

CDR3 region: CASSPAMTSGDPTGQFF. The CDR3 nucleotides are TGTGCCAGCAGCCCTGCGATGACTAGCGGGGACCCAACCGGGCAGTTCTTC. This sequence joins TRBV5-4 and TRBJ2-1; TRBD2 matches 11 bases. V lost 4 bases, J lost 12 bases, and 18 bases stayed unmatched. The CDR3 spans 17 residues. CDR1 is SGHNT, CDR2 YYREEE, per germline (reference sequence).

The V call is TRBV11-2, the J call TRBJ2-5, with 8 bases aligning to TRBD2. Germline V gene sequence: CDR1 SGHAT, CDR2 FQNNGV. V lost 7 bases to trimming and J lost 2 bases; unmatched junction nucleotides: 9. The CDR3 is 15 residues long. The CDR3: CASTSYAGGQETQYF. Here the CDR3 DNA reads TGTGCCAGCACCTCCTACGCGGGAGGTCAAGAGACCCAGTACTTC.

The rearrangement links TRBV9 to TRBJ2-7, with D possibly matching TRBD2 (5 bases). This CDR3 has 14 residues. Germline V gene data show CDR1 as SGDLS and CDR2 as YYNGEE. V lost 1 base and J 1 base, leaving 9 bases between the germline ends. The CDR3 loop is CASSVTRESYEQYF. For the CDR3, the DNA is TGTGCCAGCAGCGTAACTAGAGAGTCCTACGAGCAGTACTTC.

The chain has TRBV6-7 and TRBJ2-3; D unresolved. TRBV6-7 has ORF status, its function being uncertain. V was pared by 0 bases and J by 4 bases, with 5 bases between. CDR3 size: 13 residues. For the CDR3, the DNA is TGTGCCAGCAGTTACTCAGCTCCAGATACGCAGTATTTT. Amino acids: CASSYSAPDTQYF.

This clone was detected a few times. The rearrangement joins TRBV19 to TRBJ1-1; TRBD1 matches 7 bases. Germline V gives CDR1 LNHDA, CDR2 SQIVND (reference sequence). V lost 5 bases and J lost 1; bases outside the gene matches: 4. The CDR3 loop spans 14 amino acids. CDR3 nucleotides: TGTGCCAGTAGTTTGACAGGGCCGAACACTGAAGCTTTCTTT. Translation: CASSLTGPNTEAFF.

This chain links TRBV4-1 with TRBJ2-1; TRBD2 matches at 12 bases. Trimming at V came to 4 bases and at J to 4 bases, leaving 2 bases not matched to a gene. The CDR3 sequence is 15 residues long. The germline V gene encodes CDR1 MGHRA and CDR2 YSYEKL. For the CDR3, the DNA is TGCGCCAGCAGCCGACTAGCGGGGGCTTACAATGAGCAGTTCTTC. This gives the protein CASSRLAGAYNEQFF.

The gene calls are TRBV11-2 and TRBJ2-2; TRBD2 aligns across 11 bases. The CDR3 sequence is 15 residues long. Germline CDR1 SGHAT, CDR2 FQNNGV. V was pared by 5 bases and J by 5 bases, with 4 bases of the junction left unmatched. The CDR3: CASSQTSGETGELFF. As DNA, the CDR3 is TGTGCCAGCAGCCAGACTAGCGGGGAGACCGGGGAGCTGTTTTTT. The full variable domain, with the rest looked up from reference TRBV11-2 and TRBJ2-2, is EAGVAQSPRYKIIEKRQSVAFWCNPISGHATLYWYQQILGQGPKLLIQFQNNGVVDDSQLPKDRFSAERLKGVDSTLKIQPAKLEDSAVYLCASSQTSGETGELFFGEGSRLTVL.

V is TRBV5-6 and J is TRBJ2-7; D perhaps matches TRBD2 (6 bases). Looked up from germline, CDR1 is SGHDT and CDR2 is YYEEEE. Trimming took 5 bases from V and 2 from J, leaving 17 bases between them. CDR3 length equals 15 residues. CDR3 residues: CASSLPGGITYEQYF. In DNA form, the CDR3 reads TGTGCCAGCAGTCTCCCCGGGGGAATAACCTACGAGCAGTACTTC.

The chain couples TRBV7-8 to TRBJ1-4; D unclear. Germline CDR1 and CDR2: SGHVS and FQNEAQ. V dropped 1 base and J dropped 8 bases, with 8 bases sitting between them. The CDR3 has 13 residues. CDR3 nucleotides: TGTGCCAGCAGCTTAGATGGCAAGGAAAAACTGTTTTTT. This codes for CASSLDGKEKLFF.

V and J are TRBV5-4 and TRBJ2-5; tentatively, D is TRBD2 (5 bases). Germline-derived CDR1 and CDR2 are SGHNT and YYREEE (reference sequence). V lost 3 bases to trimming and J lost 4 bases, with 7 bases between them. The CDR3 totals 12 residues. CDR3 residues: CASSWELETQYF. The CDR3, as DNA: TGTGCCAGCAGCTGGGAGTTAGAGACCCAGTACTTC.

The J gene is TRBJ1-1, the V gene TRBV5-4, with D unresolved. Per the germline V gene, CDR1 is SGHNT and CDR2 is YYREEE (reference sequence). This CDR3 contains 14 residues. V dropped 3 bases and J dropped 0 bases, with 9 bases sitting between them. DNA for the CDR3: TGTGCCAGCAGCTCCAACAGCCTGAACACTGAAGCTTTCTTT. The encoded protein is CASSSNSLNTEAFF.

V and J are TRBV5-1 and TRBJ2-7, with D perhaps TRBD2 (6 bases). Germline V gene sequence: CDR1 SGHRS, CDR2 YFSETQ. The CDR3 loop spans 14 amino acids. The V and J ends lost 4 bases and 7 bases respectively, with 18 bases between them. CDR3 sequence: CASSRDLGAREQYF. The CDR3 DNA reads as TGCGCCAGCAGCCGGGACTTAGGGGCTAGGGAGCAGTACTTC.

The chain has TRBV7-2 and TRBJ2-7, with 8 bases fitting TRBD1. Trimming cost V 5 bases and J 5 bases; bases outside gene matches: 11. CDR1 and CDR2 from the germline V gene are SGHTA and FQGNSA. The CDR3 consists of 15 residues. CDR3 protein: CASSPRRGLVNEQYF. CDR3 DNA sequence: TGTGCCAGCAGCCCCCGCAGGGGGCTTGTCAACGAGCAGTACTTC.

The chain couples TRBV6-1 to TRBJ1-2, with a weak D call TRBD1 (6 bases). Germline V gene lookup returns CDR1 MNHNS and CDR2 SASEGT. The CDR3 sequence is 15 residues long. V dropped 7 bases and J dropped 1 base, with 16 bases sitting between them. Written as DNA, the CDR3 is TGTGCCAGCATTTTTGGACAGAAAAATAACTATGGCTACACCTTC. This codes for CASIFGQKNNYGYTF.

The chain joins TRBV6-6 to TRBJ1-2; TRBD1 aligns across 7 bases. This CDR3 spans 15 amino acids. Trimming removed 7 bases from V and 6 bases from J; junction bases left unmatched: 14. CDR1 MNHNY and CDR2 SVGAGI come from the germline V gene (reference sequence). CDR3 loop: CASTRGSRGFDGYTF. The CDR3 nucleotides are TGTGCCAGCACCAGGGGGTCCAGGGGCTTTGATGGCTACACCTTC.

This chain links TRBV6-4 with TRBJ2-3; 10 positions agree with TRBD2. Germline assignment: CDR1 MRHNA and CDR2 SNTAGT. V lost 6 bases and J lost 5; bases outside the gene matches: 5. The CDR3 covers 14 residues. CDR3 amino acids: CASSLAGAKDTQYF. The CDR3 DNA is TGTGCCAGCAGCCTAGCGGGAGCGAAAGATACGCAGTATTTT.